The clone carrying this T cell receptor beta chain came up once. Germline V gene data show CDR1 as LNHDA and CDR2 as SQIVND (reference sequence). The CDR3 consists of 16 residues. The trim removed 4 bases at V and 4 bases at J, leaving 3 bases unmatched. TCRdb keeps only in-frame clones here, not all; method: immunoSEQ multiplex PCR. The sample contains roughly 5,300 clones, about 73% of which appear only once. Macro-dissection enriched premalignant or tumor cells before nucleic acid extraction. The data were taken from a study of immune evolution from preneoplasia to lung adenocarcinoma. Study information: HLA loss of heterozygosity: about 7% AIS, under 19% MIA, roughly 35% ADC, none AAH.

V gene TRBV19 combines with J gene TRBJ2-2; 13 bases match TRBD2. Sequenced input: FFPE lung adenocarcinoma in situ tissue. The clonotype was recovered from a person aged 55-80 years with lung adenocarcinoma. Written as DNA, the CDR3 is TGTGCCAGTAGTACCCGGACTAGCGGGGGCACCGGGGAGCTGTTTTTT. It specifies CASSTRTSGGTGELFF.